These 10 T cell receptor beta chains share one sample of origin, sequenced in a study of OX40 agonist ivuxolimab in advanced cancers. Repertoires were generated with immunoSEQ multiplex PCR, while TCRdb's copy carries only in-frame clones and drops some. The sample includes fewer than 15,000 clones, 82% seen only once; the top ten take roughly 40%. The sample here was CD4+ or CD8+ T cells sorted from blood, taken in a trial of the OX40 agonist ivuxolimab. These receptors originate from an adult with an advanced solid tumor such as melanoma, head and neck, liver or kidney cancer.

This chain links TRBV9 with TRBJ2-3; possibly TRBD1 for D (6 bases). The CDR3 runs to 13 residues. V dropped 5 bases and J dropped 6 bases, with 13 bases sitting between them. Per the germline V gene, CDR1 is SGDLS and CDR2 is YYNGEE. The CDR3 coding sequence is TGTGCCAGCAGTCAGGGGAATATGGATACGCAGTATTTT. This translates into CASSQGNMDTQYF.

V usage is TRBV6-1 and J usage is TRBJ2-4, with TRBD2 as a possible D gene (6 bases). This CDR3 contains 16 residues. Germline CDR1 MNHNS, CDR2 SASEGT. Trimming pared 2 bases from V and 2 bases from J, leaving 13 bases between. The CDR3 bases are TGTGCCAGCAGTGAATCTGCTGGGGGGTCCAAAAACATTCAGTACTTC. Translating it yields CASSESAGGSKNIQYF.

The chain couples TRBV28 to TRBJ2-5; 9 nucleotides line up with TRBD1. Per the germline V gene, CDR1 is MDHEN and CDR2 is SYDVKM. The trim removed 5 bases at V and 4 bases at J, leaving 8 bases unmatched. This CDR3 is 15 amino acids long. CDR3 coding DNA: TGTGCCAGCAGTCTCTCGACAGGGGGAAGAGAGACCCAGTACTTC. Translation gives CASSLSTGGRETQYF.

V and J are TRBV4-2 and TRBJ1-2; weak D call: TRBD1 (5 bases). The CDR3 is made up of 14 amino acids. The germline V and J ends were trimmed by 1 base and 8 bases, with 14 bases remaining between them. Germline assignment: CDR1 LGHNA and CDR2 YNFKEQ. The CDR3 DNA follows: TGTGCCAGCAGCCAAGTGGGGGGACTGGGAGGCTACACCTTC. This codes for CASSQVGGLGGYTF.

This rearrangement joins TRBV19 to TRBJ2-7; no definite D call. Trimming removed 3 bases at V and 0 bases at J, with 9 bases between. Germline CDR1 LNHDA, CDR2 SQIVND (reference sequence). The CDR3 is 14 amino acids. CDR3 amino acids: CASSMESYSYEQYF. CDR3 sequence (DNA): TGTGCCAGTAGTATGGAGAGTTACTCCTACGAGCAGTACTTC.

The gene calls are TRBV6-5 and TRBJ2-7; D possibly corresponds to TRBD1 (5 bases). The CDR3 length is 13 residues. The V end lost 6 bases, the J end lost 1 base, and 10 bases lay between the germline ends. Germline assignment: CDR1 MNHEY and CDR2 SVGAGI. DNA of the CDR3: TGTGCCAGCAGAATTGACAGTTCCTACGAGCAGTACTTC. Its protein product is CASRIDSSYEQYF.

The V gene is TRBV2, the J gene TRBJ1-4; unclear D gene. The CDR3 extends over 14 amino acids. Germline lookup yields CDR1 SNHLY and CDR2 FYNNEI. V lost 5 bases and J 8 bases, leaving 15 bases between the germline ends. In DNA, the CDR3 is TGTGCCAGCAGTAATATCATGGAGGAGGAAAAACTGTTTTTT. This encodes CASSNIMEEEKLFF. The whole variable domain, remainder taken from reference TRBV2 and TRBJ1-4, is EPEVTQTPSHQVTQMGQEVILRCVPISNHLYFYWYRQILGQKVEFLVSFYNNEISEKSEIFDDQFSVERPDGSNFTLKIRSTKLEDSAMYFCASSNIMEEEKLFFGSGTQLSVL.

The V call is TRBV4-2, the J call TRBJ1-6; D not resolved. CDR1 is LGHNA and CDR2 is YNFKEQ in the germline V gene. V was shortened by 0 bases and J by 11 bases, with 5 bases between the two germline ends. This CDR3 contains 12 residues. The CDR3: CASSQDAAPLHF. The CDR3 nucleotides read TGTGCCAGCAGCCAAGATGCGGCACCCCTCCACTTT.

The rearrangement joins TRBV5-8 to TRBJ1-4; unclear D gene. Germline values: CDR1 SGHTS, CDR2 YDEGEE. The V end lost 2 bases, the J end lost 6 bases, and 11 bases lay between the germline ends. CDR3 length: 14 amino acids. In nucleotides, the CDR3 is TGTGCCAGCAGCTTCGGGGTCTTGCATGAAAAACTGTTTTTT. Protein sequence: CASSFGVLHEKLFF.

This rearrangement joins TRBV7-9 to TRBJ2-1; D is unresolved. Trimming removed 4 bases from V and 7 bases from J, with 17 bases in between. The CDR3 consists of 15 residues. Germline V gene lookup returns CDR1 SEHNR and CDR2 FQNEAQ (reference sequence). The CDR3, as DNA: TGTGCCAGCAGCTCCGAAAATCTAGTAGGGAATGAGCAGTTCTTC. The encoded protein is CASSSENLVGNEQFF.